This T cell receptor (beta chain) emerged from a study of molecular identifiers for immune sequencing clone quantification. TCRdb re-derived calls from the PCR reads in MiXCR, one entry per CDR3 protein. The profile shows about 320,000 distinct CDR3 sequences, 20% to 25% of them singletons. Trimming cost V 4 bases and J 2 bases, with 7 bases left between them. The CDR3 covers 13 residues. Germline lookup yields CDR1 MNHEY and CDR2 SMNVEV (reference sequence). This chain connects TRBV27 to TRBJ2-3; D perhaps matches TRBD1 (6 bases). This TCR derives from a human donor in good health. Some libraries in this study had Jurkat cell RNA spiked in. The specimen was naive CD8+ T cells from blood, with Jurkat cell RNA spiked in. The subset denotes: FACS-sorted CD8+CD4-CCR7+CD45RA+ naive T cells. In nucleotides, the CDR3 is TGTGCCAGCAGTTGGGGGCCCACAGATACGCAGTATTTT. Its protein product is CASSWGPTDTQYF.